This T cell receptor beta chain was observed in a study of cytotoxic CD8 clonotypes in ibrutinib-treated CLL. Study-level information: Among the patients, about a dozen presented as relapsed/refractory and over 14 as treatment-naive; around 18 showed unmutated IGHV.

General study findings and limits: Age-matched healthy donor levels were exceeded by baseline clonality, which tracked circulating CD8+ T-cell counts.

Here immunoSEQ multiplex PCR was the method, and the copy in TCRdb shows in-frame clones only, minus some. The profile shows 95,000 to 100,000 clones, about 78% of them singletons. Comments on this clone: Its antigen is unknown.

V lost 0 bases to trimming and J lost 6 bases, with 11 bases between them. Germline CDR1 reads SGHDN; CDR2 reads FVKESK. This CDR3 has 14 amino acids. This chain joins TRBV14 and TRBJ1-1, with D possibly TRBD1 on 5 matching bases. The receptor's source is a human donor with chronic lymphocytic leukemia. This specimen was PBMCs, taken after 12 months of ibrutinib treatment. Written as DNA, the CDR3 is TGTGCCAGCAGCCAAGATAGGCGGGACCCTGAAGCTTTCTTT. Protein product: CASSQDRRDPEAFF.